The rows below give T cell receptor beta chains drawn from one sample of a study of T cell changes during pregnancy in multiple sclerosis. Sequencing was performed with immunoSEQ multiplex PCR; in TCRdb, only in-frame clones are kept and a portion is missing. The table includes roughly 58,000 clones, over 85% detected once. The sequences come from CD8+ T cells from peripheral blood mononuclear cells, collected before pregnancy. These receptors all stem from a female donor with multiple sclerosis, enrolled in a pregnancy study. CDR3s leave out the opening cysteine and the closing phenylalanine or tryptophan. Not every row has a clone size; where given, it reads once, few, many or a size class.

CDR3 protein,V gene,J gene,clone size
ASSPGPPVEQY,TRBV19,TRBJ2-7,-
ASSQQGLQF,TRBV7-3,TRBJ2-1,-
ASSLGTGNQPQH,TRBV5-6,TRBJ1-5,-
ATSRDLTGSPHNEQF,TRBV15,TRBJ2-1,-
ASSVPGGQEKNTGELF,TRBV9,TRBJ2-2,-
ASSAPGQEFKQY,TRBV5-4,TRBJ2-7,-
ASSLAGAHTEAF,TRBV7-2,TRBJ1-1,-
ASRAYGGETIPSSYNEQF,TRBV9,TRBJ2-1,-
ASSSFQGLDEQF,TRBV9,TRBJ2-1,-
ASSLQLAGGPSTDTQY,TRBV4-1,TRBJ2-3,once
ASSQVYGSPFEF,TRBV4-3,TRBJ2-1,-
ASSSDTYNEQF,TRBV5-6,TRBJ2-1,-
ASSQGQGVGKDTQY,TRBV4-3,TRBJ2-3,-
ASSMTTIGYT,TRBV19,TRBJ1-2,-
ASSSIAGGRGEQF,TRBV11-3,TRBJ2-1,-
ASSLYTEAF,TRBV19,TRBJ1-1,-
SAPGGGLNTEAF,TRBV29-1,TRBJ1-1,-
ASSQAGGRQF,TRBV5-6,TRBJ2-1,-
ASSFGRGGVMNTEAF,TRBV7-9,TRBJ1-1,-
ASSPGRFREQY,TRBV27,TRBJ2-7,-
ASSTSEGGGEGQPQH,TRBV19,TRBJ1-5,-
ASRASGTLFGYT,TRBV6-5,TRBJ1-2,-
ASSNTGGDLGELF,TRBV6-4,TRBJ2-2,-
ASSEGTGGEKLF,TRBV6-4,TRBJ1-4,-
AWSRDSQETQY,TRBV30,TRBJ2-5,-
ASRRDYEQY,TRBV28,TRBJ2-7,-
AISKSGTSGADYNEQF,TRBV10-3,TRBJ2-1,-
ASSHITGAGETQY,TRBV14,TRBJ2-5,-
ASSFDRVDPYEQY,TRBV7-9,TRBJ2-7,few
ASIGTGNYGYT,TRBV6-6,TRBJ1-2,-
ASSAPDKAGGQQY,TRBV9,TRBJ2-7,-
AIRESSTPGNTIY,TRBV10-3,TRBJ1-3,-
AWSYDSLINYGYT,TRBV30,TRBJ1-2,-